The sequence of this TCR beta chain was determined in a study of cytomegalovirus exposure and HLA in healthy donors. Background on the study: Early on, a data release was issued that held approximately 92 million unique TCRs from HLA-typed donors.

60 Vbeta and 13 Jbeta primers were used in PCR. Clones were sequenced by immunoSEQ multiplex PCR, and TCRdb holds only the in-frame ones, with some missing. The sample records about 59,000 clones, roughly 83% being singletons. While unrecorded immune exposures were likely, the donors were nominally healthy when sampled. Study-wide findings and caveats: For TCR beta chains, V- and J-gene trimming was later linked to a missense DCLRE1C variant. Within an earlier analysis, most TCR beta V segments proved productive either about 87% or about 30% of the time.

Germline loops: CDR1 SGHTA, CDR2 FQGTGA. Trimming removed 5 bases at V and 3 bases at J, with 8 bases between. The CDR3 consists of 13 residues. To note about this clone: Its antigen is currently unknown.

The chain joins TRBV7-3 to TRBJ1-3; D is unclear. The sequence derives from a human donor in good health. Sequencing was done on a sample of PBMCs. Here the CDR3 DNA reads TGTGCCAGCAGCCCGTCGTATGGAAACACCATATATTTT. It codes for CASSPSYGNTIYF.